This T cell receptor beta chain was identified in a study of T cell changes during pregnancy in multiple sclerosis. The assay was immunoSEQ multiplex PCR, and TCRdb's table has in-frame clones only and misses some. The table shows some 43,000 clones, with under 90% occurring only once. The origin of this receptor is a female donor in good health, enrolled as a control in a pregnancy study. This sample comprised peripheral blood, obtained in the first trimester of pregnancy.

The CDR3 loop is CATSRGGTSSSTDTQYF. The CDR3, as DNA: TGTGCCACCAGCAGAGGAGGGACTAGTTCTAGCACAGATACGCAGTATTTT. This chain connects TRBV15 to TRBJ2-3, with 8 bases aligning to TRBD2. The CDR3 covers 17 residues. Looked up from germline, CDR1 is LNHNV and CDR2 is YYDKDF (reference sequence). V lost 1 base, J lost 0 bases, and 6 bases stayed unmatched.